The rows below give T cell receptor beta chains drawn from one sample of a study of T cell responses to AZD1222 COVID-19 vaccine. Method: immunoSEQ multiplex PCR; TCRdb's copy keeps in-frame clones and lacks some. This sample has fewer than 150,000 clones, with more than 85% found just once. The material was peripheral blood, obtained on day 0 of AZD1222 vaccination. These receptors all stem from an adult in good health. CDR3s include the opening cysteine and the closing phenylalanine or tryptophan. Fields, in order: V gene, CDR3 length, clone size, D gene, J gene, CDR3 protein, CDR3 DNA. The D gene is left open where the match is weak. Part of the rows lack a size; the others show once, few, many or a class for expanded clones.

V gene: TRBV9; CDR3 length: 16; clone size: -; D gene: TRBD1; J gene: TRBJ2-5; CDR3 protein: CASSEQGWDGQETQYF; CDR3 DNA: TGTGCCAGCAGCGAACAGGGGTGGGATGGCCAAGAGACCCAGTACTTC
V gene: TRBV30; CDR3 length: 14; clone size: -; D gene: TRBD1; J gene: TRBJ1-4; CDR3 protein: CAWGVGTAQEKLFF; CDR3 DNA: TGTGCCTGGGGGGTCGGGACAGCCCAAGAAAAACTGTTTTTT
V gene: TRBV6-2/TRBV6-3; CDR3 length: 12; clone size: -; D gene: -; J gene: TRBJ2-7; CDR3 protein: CASSYLRWEQYF; CDR3 DNA: TGTGCCAGCAGTTATCTTCGATGGGAGCAGTACTTC
V gene: TRBV7-3; CDR3 length: 15; clone size: -; D gene: -; J gene: TRBJ1-1; CDR3 protein: CASSSTGGMNTEAFF; CDR3 DNA: TGTGCCAGCAGCTCCACCGGGGGGATGAACACTGAAGCTTTCTTT
V gene: TRBV24-1; CDR3 length: 13; clone size: -; D gene: -; J gene: TRBJ2-3; CDR3 protein: CATSDHTSDTQYF; CDR3 DNA: TGTGCCACCAGTGACCACACCTCGGATACGCAGTATTTT
V gene: TRBV10-1; CDR3 length: 14; clone size: few; D gene: TRBD1; J gene: TRBJ2-3; CDR3 protein: CASSAGQVTDTQYF; CDR3 DNA: TGCGCCAGCAGTGCGGGACAGGTTACAGATACGCAGTATTTT
V gene: TRBV27; CDR3 length: 15; clone size: -; D gene: -; J gene: TRBJ2-7; CDR3 protein: CASSLDPIKVGEQYF; CDR3 DNA: TGTGCCAGCAGTCTTGACCCGATTAAGGTAGGGGAGCAGTACTTC
V gene: TRBV5-1; CDR3 length: 18; clone size: -; D gene: -; J gene: TRBJ2-3; CDR3 protein: CASSLDGALRGGLTPQYF; CDR3 DNA: TGCGCCAGCAGCTTGGATGGGGCATTGAGGGGGGGCCTTACCCCGCAGTATTTT
V gene: TRBV6-5; CDR3 length: 12; clone size: -; D gene: TRBD1; J gene: TRBJ1-1; CDR3 protein: CASAGGLTEAFF; CDR3 DNA: TGTGCCAGCGCAGGGGGCCTCACTGAAGCTTTCTTT
V gene: TRBV12-5; CDR3 length: 19; clone size: once; D gene: TRBD1; J gene: TRBJ1-4; CDR3 protein: CASGLVRTGIRRESEKLFF; CDR3 DNA: TGTGCTAGTGGTTTGGTACGGACAGGCATCCGGAGGGAGAGTGAAAAACTGTTTTTT
V gene: TRBV7-8; CDR3 length: 13; clone size: -; D gene: -; J gene: TRBJ1-2; CDR3 protein: CASSPDKNYGYTF; CDR3 DNA: TGTGCCAGCAGTCCGGACAAGAACTATGGCTACACCTTC
V gene: TRBV9; CDR3 length: 14; clone size: -; D gene: -; J gene: TRBJ1-1; CDR3 protein: CASSVGNGVTEAFF; CDR3 DNA: TGTGCCAGCAGCGTAGGTAATGGGGTCACTGAAGCTTTCTTT
V gene: TRBV23-1; CDR3 length: 15; clone size: -; D gene: -; J gene: TRBJ2-7; CDR3 protein: CASIRAGHREPEQYF; CDR3 DNA: TGCGCCAGCATCAGGGCAGGGCATCGTGAACCCGAGCAGTACTTC
V gene: TRBV27; CDR3 length: 14; clone size: -; D gene: TRBD1; J gene: TRBJ1-4; CDR3 protein: CASSLEWGTGKLFF; CDR3 DNA: TGTGCCAGCAGTTTGGAGTGGGGGACAGGGAAACTGTTTTTT
V gene: TRBV27; CDR3 length: 16; clone size: -; D gene: -; J gene: TRBJ1-5; CDR3 protein: CASSLRSPQSNQPQHF; CDR3 DNA: TGTGCCAGCAGTTTAAGGTCCCCCCAAAGCAATCAGCCCCAGCATTTT
V gene: TRBV27; CDR3 length: 16; clone size: -; D gene: -; J gene: TRBJ1-5; CDR3 protein: CASSPLEGSGNQPQHF; CDR3 DNA: TGTGCCAGCAGTCCCCTTGAGGGCTCGGGCAATCAGCCCCAGCATTTT
V gene: TRBV5-6; CDR3 length: 15; clone size: -; D gene: TRBD2; J gene: TRBJ2-7; CDR3 protein: CASSQRTSDRLEQYF; CDR3 DNA: TGTGCCAGCAGCCAAAGGACTAGCGACCGACTGGAGCAGTACTTC